This record looks at one T cell receptor beta chain sequence and its context. Its antigen is as yet unknown. This sample is drawn from a study of shared clonotypes between healthy human individuals. Germline CDR1 SNHLY, CDR2 FYNNEI. The CDR3 runs to 11 residues. V was cut by 4 bases and J by 7 bases, with 7 bases left in between. Methods used by the authors: Filtering was not the same, since immunoSEQ gave junction-only sequences without quality scores. TCRdb keeps only in-frame clones here, not all; method: immunoSEQ multiplex PCR. V and J calls and clone size are given by that table; D and trimming were obtained from the DNA. The repertoire holds 330,000 or so clones, with 74% as singletons. The study's findings and limits: Clonotypes shared by all four donors outscored non-shared clonotypes in generation probability.

The rearrangement joins TRBV2 to TRBJ1-2; D is unresolved. The sequencing input was memory CD4+ T cells sorted from blood. Subset indicated: CD45RA-negative fraction. The receptor's source is a man aged 30 to 45 in good health. CDR3 nucleotides: TGTGCCAGCAGTGGGACGACTGGCTACACCTTC. Translation gives CASSGTTGYTF.